This TCR beta chain was sequenced in a study of CD8 T cells in ankylosing spondylitis. This clonotype has at least ten counts. Its antigen is undetermined. Whole-study results and caveats: For ankylosing spondylitis blood, a TCR beta motif of eight or nine highly homologous variants appeared characteristic. Prior literature has documented some motif variants in synovial fluid and blood from reactive arthritis.

It was by quantitative 5'-RACE with molecular barcodes that TCR beta libraries were made. MiXCR, applied by TCRdb to the 5' RACE reads, yields one record per CDR3 protein. The profile shows approximately 250,000 distinct CDR3 sequences, roughly 10% of them singletons. Sequencing input: blood, either unsorted or a sorted T cell fraction (not recorded which). The clonotype originates from a male donor with ankylosing spondylitis or in good health (not recorded which).

CDR3 sequence (DNA): TGTGCCAGCAGCTTTCCCACTAGGGACACTGAAGCTTTCTTT. Its translation is CASSFPTRDTEAFF. This sequence joins TRBV5-6 and TRBJ1-1; D is undetermined. The ends were cut back, 2 bases at V and 3 bases at J, with 11 bases in the middle. The V gene's germline CDR1 is SGHDT and CDR2 YYEEEE. This CDR3 has 14 residues.